A single sample is the source of the 29 T cell receptor beta chains below, sequenced in a study of control samples from healthy donors and cancer patients. Here immunoSEQ multiplex PCR was the method, and the copy in TCRdb shows in-frame clones only, minus some. This table holds fewer than 95,000 clones, around 85% found once. The sequencing sample was made of blood. These receptors were obtained from a man aged 25-45 years in good health.

This chain links TRBV19 with TRBJ2-7; D is unresolved. This CDR3 comprises 12 residues. The V gene's germline CDR1 is LNHDA and CDR2 SQIVND (reference sequence). Deletions cut 4 bases from V and 6 bases from J, with 10 bases between. CDR3 amino acids: CASSRTGSEQYF. Here the CDR3 DNA reads TGTGCCAGTAGTAGAACTGGGTCCGAGCAGTACTTC.

V gene TRBV3-1 (or the pseudogene TRBV3-2) combines with J gene TRBJ2-7, with D uncertain. V lost 0 bases and J 6 bases, leaving 12 bases between the germline ends. Germline-derived CDR1 and CDR2 are LGHDT and YNNKEL (reference sequence). The CDR3 runs 14 residues. The CDR3 sequence: CASSQDQKLSEQYF. The CDR3 DNA sequence: TGTGCCAGCAGCCAAGATCAAAAGCTTAGCGAGCAGTACTTC.

J is TRBJ2-7 and V is TRBV3-1 (or the pseudogene TRBV3-2); perhaps TRBD2 as D (5 bases). V shed 4 bases and J shed 3 bases, with 16 bases lying between them. The CDR3 contains 15 residues. CDR1 and CDR2 (germline): LGHDT, YNNKEL (reference sequence). The chain's CDR3 is CASSPGLGMNYEQYF. The CDR3 nucleotides read TGTGCCAGCAGCCCTGGACTGGGTATGAACTACGAGCAGTACTTC.

The V call is TRBV2, the J call TRBJ1-1; D is unresolved. The CDR3 runs 13 residues. V was trimmed by 6 bases and J by 4 bases, leaving 12 bases between them. Germline V gives CDR1 SNHLY, CDR2 FYNNEI. Here the CDR3 DNA reads TGTGCCAGCAGCCCAGACTCCTCCACTGAAGCTTTCTTT. Translation: CASSPDSSTEAFF.

There are a few counts of this clone. This chain connects TRBV6-5 to TRBJ2-4; no definite D call. The CDR3 has 14 residues. V was trimmed by 2 bases and J by 2 bases, leaving 7 bases between them. Germline values: CDR1 MNHEY, CDR2 SVGAGI. The CDR3 sequence: CASSYDPTKNIQYF. Here the CDR3 DNA reads TGTGCCAGCAGTTACGACCCCACCAAAAACATTCAGTACTTC.

The V call is TRBV7-9, the J call TRBJ1-5; D ambiguous. Deletions cut 3 bases from V and 7 bases from J, with 7 bases between. The CDR3 runs 12 residues. CDR1 is SEHNR, CDR2 FQNEAQ, per germline (reference sequence). The CDR3 loop reads CASSFGEQPQHF. CDR3 DNA: TGTGCCAGCAGCTTTGGGGAGCAGCCCCAGCATTTT.

The V call is TRBV2, the J call TRBJ2-7; D is ambiguous. Germline V CDR1 and CDR2: SNHLY, FYNNEI. Trimming stripped 6 bases from V and 2 bases from J, with 11 bases between. This CDR3 comprises 13 residues. The CDR3 reads CASRADPTYEQYF. The CDR3 nucleotides are TGTGCCAGCAGGGCGGACCCTACCTACGAGCAGTACTTC.

This clone has just one count. The chain couples TRBV27 to TRBJ1-1; 12 nucleotides line up with TRBD1. V shed 1 base, J shed 7 bases, and the junction held 4 bases outside the gene matches. This CDR3 spans 15 amino acids. The germline CDR1 and CDR2 sequences are MNHEY and SMNVEV (reference sequence). CDR3 nucleotide sequence: TGTGCCAGCAGTTTATTGGGACAGGGGGCGTTTGAAGCTTTCTTT. This gives the protein CASSLLGQGAFEAFF.

The chain carries TRBV3-1 (or the pseudogene TRBV3-2) and TRBJ1-2; D perhaps matches TRBD1 (5 bases). V was clipped by 3 bases and J by 2 bases, with 13 bases between them. The V gene's germline CDR1 is LGHDT and CDR2 YNNKEL (reference sequence). CDR3 length equals 15 residues. The CDR3 coding sequence is TGTGCCAGCAGCCAGGCCGGGGGAGGGAACTATGGCTACACCTTC. Residues: CASSQAGGGNYGYTF.

This clone turned up a few times. This rearrangement joins TRBV25-1 to TRBJ2-5; tentative D call: TRBD1 (6 bases). Germline V gives CDR1 MGHDK, CDR2 SYGVNS. The V gene lost 3 bases and the J gene lost 4 bases, with 15 bases spanning the gap. This CDR3 is built from 15 residues. CDR3 in amino acids: CASSEPAGVSETQYF. The CDR3 DNA is TGTGCCAGCAGTGAGCCGGCAGGGGTATCAGAGACCCAGTACTTC. The whole variable domain, filled in from reference TRBV25-1 and TRBJ2-5, reads EADIYQTPRYLVIGTGKKITLECSQTMGHDKMYWYQQDPGMELHLIHYSYGVNSTEKGDLSSESTVSRIRTEHFPLTLESARPSHTSQYLCASSEPAGVSETQYFGPGTRLLVL.

This chain uses TRBV5-5 with TRBJ1-5; D is ambiguous. The ends were cut back, 0 bases at V and 6 bases at J, with 13 bases in the middle. Germline V gene lookup returns CDR1 SGHKS and CDR2 YYEKEE (reference sequence). The CDR3 is 15 residues long. The CDR3 protein is CASSLAGQVVQPQHF. The CDR3 DNA follows: TGTGCCAGCAGCTTGGCCGGTCAGGTCGTTCAGCCCCAGCATTTT.

V usage is TRBV14 and J usage is TRBJ1-1; 9 bases fit TRBD1. V shed 6 bases and J 4 bases; nucleotides not matched to a gene: 3. There are 13 residues in the CDR3. Germline loops: CDR1 SGHDN, CDR2 FVKESK. The CDR3 DNA follows: TGTGCCAGCAGGGACAGGGGATTCACTGAAGCTTTCTTT. Translation gives CASRDRGFTEAFF.

This chain uses TRBV9 with TRBJ1-5; D is unresolved. Germline V lookup: CDR1 SGDLS, CDR2 YYNGEE. The V gene lost 0 bases and the J gene lost 7 bases, with 8 bases spanning the gap. This CDR3 is 13 amino acids long. Here the CDR3 DNA reads TGTGCCAGCAGCGTAGCTACCGGGCAGCCCCAGCATTTT. Protein: CASSVATGQPQHF.

The chain combines TRBV5-1 with TRBJ2-7, with 10 bases that match TRBD1. The CDR3 has 15 residues. In germline, CDR1 is SGHRS, CDR2 YFSETQ. V lost 3 bases and J lost 4; bases outside the gene matches: 7. The CDR3 DNA follows: TGCGCCAGCAGCTCCCCGACAGGGGGCGGGTACGAGCAGTACTTC. Translating it yields CASSSPTGGGYEQYF.

This CDR3 reads CASSDYYGAQHF. In nucleotides, the CDR3 is TGTGCCAGCAGTGACTACTATGGTGCCCAGCATTTT. The chain links TRBV6-4 to TRBJ1-5, with no clear D. Germline-derived CDR1 and CDR2 are MRHNA and SNTAGT. Trimming shortened V by 1 base and J by 11 bases, and 9 bases separated the two germline ends. The CDR3 spans 12 residues.

The CDR3 sequence is CASRMDGEAFF. DNA for the CDR3: TGCGCCAGCAGGATGGACGGTGAAGCTTTCTTT. The rearrangement joins TRBV5-1 to TRBJ1-1; no clear D. Trimming shortened V by 5 bases and J by 7 bases, and 9 bases separated the two germline ends. Per the germline V gene, CDR1 is SGHRS and CDR2 is YFSETQ. This CDR3 region has 11 residues.

J is TRBJ2-1 and V is TRBV5-1; 8 bases agree with TRBD1. CDR3 size: 15 residues. The V segment lost 2 bases and the J segment 7 bases; nucleotides outside the gene matches: 8. Per germline, CDR1 SGHRS and CDR2 YFSETQ. This CDR3 is CASSLRTGSGNEQFF. The DNA for the CDR3 is TGCGCCAGCAGCTTAAGGACAGGGTCAGGTAATGAGCAGTTCTTC.

This chain links TRBV19 with TRBJ2-2; 7 bases fit TRBD2. The CDR3 runs to 15 residues. J lost 1 base, V lost 5 bases, and 4 bases had no gene match. Germline-derived CDR1 and CDR2 are LNHDA and SQIVND (reference sequence). CDR3 DNA: TGTGCCAGTAGTGTGCGCGGGAGGAACACCGGGGAGCTGTTTTTT. Its protein product is CASSVRGRNTGELFF.

The chain joins TRBV19 to TRBJ2-3, with TRBD2 matching 11 bases. This CDR3 region has 14 residues. Trimming cost V 10 bases and J 10 bases; bases outside gene matches: 13. Germline values: CDR1 LNHDA, CDR2 SQIVND (reference sequence). The CDR3 is CATGTSGPHGPQYF. CDR3 nucleotide sequence: TGTGCCACCGGGACTAGCGGCCCCCATGGCCCGCAGTATTTT. Full variable domain (outside the CDR3, taken from reference TRBV19 and TRBJ2-3): DGGITQSPKYLFRKEGQNVTLSCEQNLNHDAMYWYRQDPGQGLRLIYYSQIVNDFQKGDIAEGYSVSREKKESFPLTVTSAQKNPTAFYLCATGTSGPHGPQYFGPGTRLTVL.

V usage is TRBV7-9 and J usage is TRBJ1-4; perhaps TRBD1 as D (5 bases). This CDR3 spans 15 amino acids. The ends were cut back, 1 base at V and 5 bases at J, with 11 bases in the middle. The V gene's germline CDR1 is SEHNR and CDR2 FQNEAQ (reference sequence). The CDR3 sequence: CASSLGGGENEKLFF. The CDR3 DNA sequence: TGTGCCAGCAGCTTAGGGGGAGGGGAGAATGAAAAACTGTTTTTT.

This chain joins TRBV12-3 or TRBV12-4 and TRBJ1-2; D gene uncertain. The CDR3 covers 12 residues. V lost 6 bases and J lost 4, with 9 bases in between. The CDR3 DNA reads TGTGCCAGCAGCCGGGTTAGCTATGGCTACACCTTC. This sequence encodes CASSRVSYGYTF.

The chain links TRBV5-5 to TRBJ2-2, with D uncertain. Trimming removed 4 bases at V and 6 bases at J, with 10 bases between. The CDR3 loop spans 13 amino acids. Germline CDR1 is SGHKS and CDR2 is YYEKEE (reference sequence). The CDR3 reads CASSPVSPGELFF. The DNA for the CDR3 is TGTGCCAGCAGCCCGGTCTCGCCCGGGGAGCTGTTTTTT.

V gene TRBV5-6 combines with J gene TRBJ2-7; a possible D gene is TRBD1 (5 bases). CDR1 is SGHDT and CDR2 is YYEEEE in the germline V gene. The CDR3 contains 15 residues. V gave up 1 base and J gave up 0 bases, with 11 bases separating them. The CDR3 region is CASSLIQGSSYEQYF. The CDR3 nucleotides read TGTGCCAGCAGCTTGATCCAGGGATCCTCCTACGAGCAGTACTTC. Using reference TRBV5-6 and TRBJ2-7 for the parts outside the CDR3, the full variable domain is DAGVTQSPTHLIKTRGQQVTLRCSPKSGHDTVSWYQQALGQGPQFIFQYYEEEERQRGNFPDRFSGHQFPNYSSELNVNALLLGDSALYLCASSLIQGSSYEQYFGPGTRLTVT.

The chain combines TRBV19 with TRBJ1-1; D is unresolved. Trimming removed 8 bases from V and 1 base from J, with 11 bases in between. CDR3 length: 13 amino acids. Germline CDR1 is LNHDA and CDR2 is SQIVND (reference sequence). This chain's CDR3 is CASGATPNTEAFF. In nucleotides, the CDR3 is TGTGCCAGTGGCGCGACACCGAACACTGAAGCTTTCTTT.

The chain employs TRBV19 and TRBJ1-5; D gene uncertain. V was clipped by 3 bases and J by 2 bases, with 8 bases between them. The CDR3 is made up of 14 amino acids. CDR1 LNHDA and CDR2 SQIVND come from the germline V gene (reference sequence). CDR3 DNA sequence: TGTGCCAGTAGTATTTTACACCGCAATCAGCCCCAGCATTTT. Translation gives CASSILHRNQPQHF.

The rearrangement links TRBV19 to TRBJ2-1; 13 nucleotides align to TRBD2. The CDR3 runs 16 residues. CDR1 and CDR2 (germline): LNHDA, SQIVND (reference sequence). The J segment lost 9 bases and the V segment lost 6 bases, leaving 11 bases of the junction unmatched. As DNA, the CDR3 is TGTGCCAGTAGCAAAGGACTAGCGGGGGTCAAAGGTGAGCAGTTCTTC. It is translated as CASSKGLAGVKGEQFF.

This rearrangement joins TRBV5-1 to TRBJ2-7, with 7 nucleotides matching TRBD1. The germline V gene has CDR1 SGHRS and CDR2 YFSETQ. The CDR3 extends over 16 amino acids. Germline trimming cut 4 bases from V and 7 bases from J; bases unmatched to any gene: 17. CDR3 nucleotide sequence: TGCGCCAGCAGCCCCCGAGACGGGACAGCCAGTGGAGAGCAGTACTTC. Protein: CASSPRDGTASGEQYF. Full variable domain (remainder filled in from reference TRBV5-1 and TRBJ2-7): KAGVTQTPRYLIKTRGQQVTLSCSPISGHRSVSWYQQTPGQGLQFLFEYFSETQRNKGNFPGRFSGRQFSNSRSEMNVSTLELGDSALYLCASSPRDGTASGEQYFGPGTRLTVT.

The chain links TRBV3-1 (or the pseudogene TRBV3-2) to TRBJ2-3, with D hard to call. The CDR3 consists of 13 residues. The V gene lost 2 bases and the J gene lost 2 bases, with 5 bases spanning the gap. Germline-derived CDR1 and CDR2 are LGHDT and YNNKEL (reference sequence). DNA of the CDR3: TGTGCCAGCAGCCAACGCTACACAGATACGCAGTATTTT. Translating it yields CASSQRYTDTQYF.

The V call is TRBV19, the J call TRBJ2-4; D might be TRBD2 (5 bases). This CDR3 has 13 amino acids. Between the trimmed V and J ends, which lost 4 bases and 4 bases, there was a span of 8 bases. Germline V gene sequence: CDR1 LNHDA, CDR2 SQIVND (reference sequence). CDR3 amino acids: CASSRRGKNIQYF. DNA of the CDR3: TGTGCCAGTAGTAGGCGAGGGAAAAACATTCAGTACTTC.